This T cell receptor (beta chain) was obtained from a study of T-cell reconstitution after alpha-beta-depleted transplantation in children. Unique molecular identifiers were used to barcode this TCRbeta library. MiXCR, run by TCRdb on the PCR reads, gives a single entry per CDR3 protein. The sample contains 200,000 to 250,000 distinct CDR3 sequences, around 9.7% of which appear only once. This CDR3 comprises 15 residues. The germline V gene has CDR1 SEHNR and CDR2 FQNEAQ (reference sequence). The V and J ends lost 5 bases and 1 base respectively, with 14 bases between them. This clonotype was observed at least ten times.

The TCR was taken from a human donor who donated a stem cell graft to a child with SCID. This chain uses TRBV7-9 with TRBJ1-2, with D perhaps matching TRBD1 (5 bases). Sequencing used PBMCs from the stem cell graft donor, obtained from the stem cell graft. CDR3 coding DNA: TGTGCCAGCAGCCTGGAGCGGGGCGGTAACTATGGCTACACCTTC. This codes for CASSLERGGNYGYTF. Full variable domain (remainder filled in from reference TRBV7-9 and TRBJ1-2): DTGVSQNPRHKITKRGQNVTFRCDPISEHNRLYWYRQTLGQGPEFLTYFQNEAQLEKSRLLSDRFSAERPKGSFSTLEIQRTEQGDSAMYLCASSLERGGNYGYTFGSGTRLTVV.